The 5 T cell receptor beta chains reported below all come from one sample, sequenced in a study of beta chain features in type 1 diabetes. Expressed TCRB transcripts were sequenced, since all the RNA that had been isolated was reverse transcribed. TCRdb's copy holds only in-frame clones and misses some; the assay was immunoSEQ multiplex PCR. The sample gives fewer than 250,000 clones, over 7.5% of which show up once; 0.034% is in the top ten. Sequenced material: naive CD4+ T cells from blood. Receptors originate from a woman aged 18-29 years in good health.

This clone was counted a few times. V gene TRBV7-9 combines with J gene TRBJ1-3; TRBD1 matches 7 bases. V lost 1 base, J lost 2 bases, and 5 bases stayed unmatched. The CDR3 consists of 16 residues. Germline-derived CDR1 and CDR2 are SEHNR and FQNEAQ (reference sequence). CDR3 loop: CASSLGQGTAGNTIYF. The CDR3 nucleotides read TGTGCCAGCAGCTTAGGACAGGGAACTGCTGGAAACACCATATATTTT.

The V call is TRBV19, the J call TRBJ2-7, with 7 bases identical to TRBD1. This CDR3 region has 15 residues. The ends lost 10 bases at V and 0 bases at J; junction bases unmatched: 12. The germline gives CDR1 LNHDA, CDR2 SQIVND (reference sequence). CDR3 nucleotide sequence: TGTGCCACCGCCTTGGCAGGGGGTAACTCCTACGAGCAGTACTTC. The encoded protein is CATALAGGNSYEQYF.

The CDR3 DNA sequence: TGCGCCAGCAGCTTGGGCAGCGGCCATGGCTACACCTTC. The encoded protein is CASSLGSGHGYTF. The rearrangement joins TRBV5-1 to TRBJ1-2; no firm D call. Trimming cost V 0 bases and J 6 bases, with 9 bases left between them. CDR1 is SGHRS, CDR2 YFSETQ, per germline. This CDR3 contains 13 residues. Full variable domain (rest looked up from reference TRBV5-1 and TRBJ1-2): KAGVTQTPRYLIKTRGQQVTLSCSPISGHRSVSWYQQTPGQGLQFLFEYFSETQRNKGNFPGRFSGRQFSNSRSEMNVSTLELGDSALYLCASSLGSGHGYTFGSGTRLTVV.

This clone was seen only a few times. The J gene is TRBJ2-1, the V gene TRBV5-1; TRBD1 agrees at 7 bases. The V and J ends lost 2 bases and 6 bases, in that order; junction bases with no gene match: 5. Per germline, CDR1 SGHRS and CDR2 YFSETQ. The CDR3 has 14 amino acids. As DNA, the CDR3 is TGCGCCAGCAGCTTAGGGACAGCAGCCAATGAGCAGTTCTTC. Amino acids: CASSLGTAANEQFF. Full variable domain (outside the CDR3, taken from reference TRBV5-1 and TRBJ2-1): KAGVTQTPRYLIKTRGQQVTLSCSPISGHRSVSWYQQTPGQGLQFLFEYFSETQRNKGNFPGRFSGRQFSNSRSEMNVSTLELGDSALYLCASSLGTAANEQFFGPGTRLTVL.

V and J are TRBV19 and TRBJ1-1, with a tentative D call TRBD1 (5 bases). CDR3 length: 15 amino acids. CDR1 and CDR2 (germline): LNHDA, SQIVND (reference sequence). V lost 7 bases to trimming and J lost 1 base, with 16 bases between them. For the CDR3, the DNA is TGTGCCAGTACCCTGTCATGGCAGGGGAACACTGAAGCTTTCTTT. It translates to CASTLSWQGNTEAFF.